This entry describes one T cell receptor beta chain. Its cognate antigen is unknown. Compared with germline, one end of the junction differs, possibly owing to a read error. Germline values: CDR1 LGHNA, CDR2 YNFKEQ. This CDR3 region has 15 residues. RNA was extracted from bulk tissue without any cell sorting. The normal lung tissue was taken more than 3 cm from the tumor edge. This sample was included in a study of tumor and adjacent non-tumor tissue in lung cancer. Study as a whole: Each sample yielded roughly 4 million productive TCRbeta reads on average. Study-wide findings and caveats: Significantly higher TCR diversity was found in tumor than normal lung.

A modified ARM-PCR protocol with three rounds of nested PCR amplified TCRbeta. TCRdb used MiXCR to reprocess the multiplex PCR reads, holding one entry per CDR3 protein. The table shows fewer than 90,000 distinct CDR3 sequences, with around 80% occurring only once. The clonotype was recovered from a woman aged 50 to 60 with non-small cell lung cancer. The source material was distant non-tumor lung tissue. J is TRBJ2-5 and V is TRBV4-2; 7 bases map to TRBD2. For the CDR3, the DNA is TGTGCCAGCTGCCAAGTTCCGGGAGGACGAGAGATCCAGTACTTC. Residues: CASCQVPGGREIQYF.